This is a list of T cell receptor beta chains from one sample in a study of cytomegalovirus exposure and HLA in healthy donors. Profiled with immunoSEQ multiplex PCR; TCRdb holds only in-frame clones, not every one. This table has some 150,000 clones, 75% to 90% appearing once. Sequencing input: PBMCs. These receptors came from a woman in her thirties in good health and CMV-seropositive. The CDR3 runs from the conserved cysteine through the conserved F or W.

v_call cdr3_aa
TRBV2 CASGRPAGSGGEQFF
TRBV7-9 CASSPGQVFGYTF
TRBV7-8 CASSLQSGLAGPREQYF
TRBV7-9 CASSLLAEGYF
TRBV2 CASTLDRVYEQYF
TRBV19 CASSIGGVATEAFF
TRBV5-1 CASNPVAGGVKNIQYF
TRBV7-3 CASSLQANTGELFF
TRBV2 CASSVLSTDTQYF
TRBV6-5 CAGGITQYGYTF
TRBV2 CASRLNRGPYEQYF
TRBV2 CASMYSGGEQFF
TRBV5-4 CASSRKQEDEQYF
TRBV28 CASSLAGPNYEQYF
TRBV12-5 CASGPDTNTGELFF
TRBV7-9 CASSRRTSLDEQFF
TRBV5-1 CASSTGLSTDTQYF
TRBV19 CASSVEGDSYEQYF
TRBV5-1 CASSQDRGPYNEQFF
TRBV7-2 CASSLLVTTQYF
TRBV6-5 CASRDQGWSNEQFF
TRBV28 CASSSKGLGETQYF
TRBV4-2 CASSLSGAKGSDEQYF
TRBV6-5 CASSSGVRNEKLFF
TRBV6-5 CASSFTTSPAETQYF
TRBV5-1 CASSLYQGGSQPQHF
TRBV28 CASSGYSTNQPQHF
TRBV27 CASSFRMDSPSYEQYF
TRBV11-2 CASSPRQGTYEQYF
TRBV28 CASVGTGTSGYNEQFF
TRBV12-5 CASGLAIDGTGADTQYF
TRBV5-1 CASSISRGEQFF
TRBV5-5 CASSLGWATEQYF
TRBV14 CASSPIKRGSSYNEQFF
TRBV6-5 CASSTAIADYEQYF
TRBV14 CASSQESSAAQETQYF
TRBV9 CASSLGQGEQFF
TRBV6-5 CASSSYRQSSYGYTF
TRBV2 CASSRDRGTTFYEQYF
TRBV6-1 CASSDRLAGGSLANVLTF
TRBV7-8 CASGGGKYTEAFF
TRBV6-1 CASMMRNTGELFF
TRBV5-3 CARSLAGTSGRFETQYF
TRBV19 CASSLHAGQGDYGYTF
TRBV5-5 CASSFQGALANYEQYF
TRBV7-2 CASSLGGEREF
TRBV5-1 CASSLVSGGPYNEQFF
TRBV4-2 CASSPMRDLNIQYF
TRBV10-3 CAISALRESGANVLTF
TRBV6-5 CASSSGFDYEQYF
TRBV27 CASSLIRAGGPHTQYF
TRBV27 CASSLAGTGGVEKLFF
TRBV6-5 CASSSLPGGAREGYTF